This entry lists 17 T cell receptor beta chains sequenced from one sample in a study of blood T cell repertoires in COVID-19. Produced via immunoSEQ multiplex PCR; TCRdb's table is partial and in-frame only. The data show tens of thousands of clones, with around 85% seen just once and 7.3% held by the top ten. The sample taken for sequencing was peripheral blood. The receptors were gathered from a human donor in a cohort sampled during active COVID-19.

The chain has TRBV7-8 and TRBJ1-5; 9 bases are a match to TRBD1. CDR3 size: 15 residues. Germline CDR1 reads SGHVS; CDR2 reads FQNEAQ. V lost 1 base to trimming and J lost 10 bases; unmatched junction nucleotides: 8. CDR3 in DNA: TGTGCCAGCAGCTTAGGGGGACAGGGTAGTTACCCCCAGCATTTT. Translated, it gives CASSLGGQGSYPQHF.

J is TRBJ1-5 and V is TRBV7-9; possible D gene TRBD1, 5 bases. V shed 5 bases and J shed 7 bases, with 12 bases lying between them. Per the germline V gene, CDR1 is SEHNR and CDR2 is FQNEAQ (reference sequence). This CDR3 is 13 amino acids long. CDR3 coding DNA: TGTGCCAGCAGCCCACTGGAGGGGCAGCCCCAGCATTTT. It yields the protein CASSPLEGQPQHF.

V and J are TRBV20-1 and TRBJ2-7, with TRBD2 matching 8 bases. CDR3 length: 10 residues. From germline, CDR1 is DFQATT and CDR2 SNEGSKA (reference sequence). The V segment lost 7 bases and the J segment 4 bases; nucleotides outside the gene matches: 0. As DNA, the CDR3 is TGCAGTGGCGGGAGGTACGAGCAGTACTTC. Its protein product is CSGGRYEQYF.

The chain is built from TRBV5-5 and TRBJ1-3; the D gene is possibly TRBD1 (5 bases). The germline V gene has CDR1 SGHKS and CDR2 YYEKEE (reference sequence). The CDR3 sequence is 15 residues long. V gave up 0 bases and J gave up 2 bases, with 9 bases separating them. The CDR3 protein is CASSLDSGAGNTIYF. The CDR3 nucleotides read TGTGCCAGCAGCTTGGACTCGGGGGCTGGAAACACCATATATTTT.

The chain has TRBV2 and TRBJ2-3, with D possibly TRBD2 on 7 matching bases. The length of the CDR3 is 18 residues. Deletions cut 7 bases from V and 0 bases from J, with 23 bases between. Per germline, CDR1 SNHLY and CDR2 FYNNEI. For the CDR3, the DNA is TGTGCCAGCAATGCCCCTGTTGGGGGGGGCCTTAGCACAGATACGCAGTATTTT. Protein sequence: CASNAPVGGGLSTDTQYF.

The V call is TRBV5-6, the J call TRBJ2-2, with TRBD2 identical over 7 bases. V lost 5 bases to trimming and J lost 2 bases; unmatched junction nucleotides: 9. In germline, CDR1 is SGHDT, CDR2 YYEEEE. This CDR3 region has 16 residues. The CDR3, as DNA: TGTGCCAGCAGATATATCGGGGAGGGAAACACCGGGGAGCTGTTTTTT. Its translation is CASRYIGEGNTGELFF. The whole variable domain, remainder taken from reference TRBV5-6 and TRBJ2-2, is DAGVTQSPTHLIKTRGQQVTLRCSPKSGHDTVSWYQQALGQGPQFIFQYYEEEERQRGNFPDRFSGHQFPNYSSELNVNALLLGDSALYLCASRYIGEGNTGELFFGEGSRLTVL.

This clone appeared once. The chain uses TRBV18 and TRBJ2-7; a weak D match, TRBD1 (6 bases). The CDR3 runs 16 residues. V was pared by 0 bases and J by 2 bases, with 14 bases between. Germline CDR1 KGHSH, CDR2 LQKENI. This CDR3 reads CASSPPIIQGTYEQYF. CDR3 in DNA: TGTGCCAGCTCACCACCAATAATACAGGGAACCTACGAGCAGTACTTC.

J is TRBJ1-5 and V is TRBV23-1; D ambiguous. TRBV23-1 is an open reading frame whose function is uncertain. The CDR3 runs 18 residues. Trimming removed 4 bases at V and 2 bases at J, with 21 bases between. The CDR3 spells CASSRLARWSGCNQPQHF. Written as DNA, the CDR3 is TGCGCCAGCAGTCGACTCGCTAGATGGTCTGGATGCAATCAGCCCCAGCATTTT.

This sequence joins TRBV29-1 and TRBJ1-4; D unresolved. CDR1 and CDR2 from the germline V gene are SQVTM and ANQGSEA. This CDR3 spans 12 amino acids. Trimming shortened V by 4 bases and J by 4 bases, and 7 bases separated the two germline ends. DNA of the CDR3: TGCAGCGTTGGGGAGGGTAATGAAAAACTGTTTTTT. Residues: CSVGEGNEKLFF.

This sequence joins TRBV30 and TRBJ2-7; D remains ambiguous. This CDR3 region has 12 residues. V was cut by 0 bases and J by 6 bases, with 9 bases left in between. Germline CDR1 reads GTSNPN; CDR2 reads SVGIG (reference sequence). The CDR3 protein is CAWSVTGSEQYF. In nucleotides, the CDR3 is TGTGCCTGGAGTGTAACGGGTTCCGAGCAGTACTTC.

The V and J genes are TRBV28 and TRBJ2-2; 7 bases match TRBD1. J gave up 4 bases and V 6 bases, and 8 bases lay outside the gene matches. From germline, CDR1 is MDHEN and CDR2 SYDVKM. CDR3 length equals 15 residues. The chain's CDR3 is CASRLDRVLTGELFF. The CDR3 DNA reads TGTGCCAGCAGGCTCGACAGGGTGCTCACCGGGGAGCTGTTTTTT.

The chain recombines TRBV6-5 with TRBJ1-1; a possible D gene is TRBD1 (6 bases). V lost 2 bases and J 4 bases, leaving 17 bases between the germline ends. CDR1 and CDR2 (germline): MNHEY, SVGAGI. The CDR3 is made up of 16 amino acids. Written as DNA, the CDR3 is TGTGCCAGCAGTTACGCCGGGACAATCTTTGTCACTGAAGCTTTCTTT. Amino acids: CASSYAGTIFVTEAFF.

This chain uses TRBV7-6 with TRBJ2-7; 8 bases are a match to TRBD1. Losses at the gene ends were 1 base for V and 2 bases for J; bases not matched to a gene: 4. Germline values: CDR1 SGHVS, CDR2 FNYEAQ. This CDR3 region has 15 residues. CDR3 nucleotides: TGTGCCAGCAGCTTAGAGGACAGGGCCACCTACGAGCAGTACTTC. It specifies CASSLEDRATYEQYF.

This chain joins TRBV5-1 and TRBJ2-3; 13 bases are shared with TRBD2. V was clipped by 3 bases and J by 5 bases; unmatched bases: 12. Per germline, CDR1 SGHRS and CDR2 YFSETQ. CDR3 length: 18 amino acids. This chain's CDR3 is CASSSGLAGSGVRDTQYF. The CDR3 bases are TGCGCCAGCAGCTCGGGACTAGCGGGGAGCGGGGTGAGAGATACGCAGTATTTT.

The gene calls are TRBV2 and TRBJ1-2; possibly TRBD1 for D (6 bases). The CDR3 is 13 amino acids. V lost 11 bases, J lost 0 bases, and 13 bases lay in between. The germline V gene encodes CDR1 SNHLY and CDR2 FYNNEI. For the CDR3, the DNA is TGTGCCTCCCGGGGGGGCGCTAACTATGGCTACACCTTC. Translating it yields CASRGGANYGYTF.

The rearrangement links TRBV5-1 to TRBJ2-1; TRBD2 matches 8 bases. V dropped 4 bases and J dropped 2; count of bases not matched to a gene: 8. Looked up from germline, CDR1 is SGHRS and CDR2 is YFSETQ. This CDR3 contains 16 residues. This CDR3 is CASSLNLAGTYNEQFF. In DNA form, the CDR3 reads TGCGCCAGCAGCCTTAACTTAGCGGGAACCTACAATGAGCAGTTCTTC. The variable domain in full, completed from reference TRBV5-1 and TRBJ2-1, reads KAGVTQTPRYLIKTRGQQVTLSCSPISGHRSVSWYQQTPGQGLQFLFEYFSETQRNKGNFPGRFSGRQFSNSRSEMNVSTLELGDSALYLCASSLNLAGTYNEQFFGPGTRLTVL.

This clone turned up a few times. The genes are TRBV6-6 and TRBJ1-1; 10 bases agree with TRBD1. Per germline, CDR1 MNHNY and CDR2 SVGAGI (reference sequence). The CDR3 spans 14 residues. V was clipped by 7 bases and J by 4 bases; unmatched bases: 6. CDR3 sequence (DNA): TGTGCCAGCAACTGGGACAGGGGCGGCACTGAAGCTTTCTTT. Translating gives CASNWDRGGTEAFF.